The 10 T cell receptor beta chains listed next were all sequenced from one sample in a study of T-cell memory formation after mild COVID-19. One entry per CDR3 protein, called by TCRdb with MiXCR from the 5' RACE reads. Of about 430,000 distinct CDR3 sequences listed, 20% to 25% are singletons. The sample taken for sequencing was PBMCs or a T cell subset sorted from them (not recorded which). Source of these receptors: an adult woman who had mild COVID-19 (a few samples of this study predate the infection). Cell type and time point are not known.

Only a few counts were recorded for this clonotype. This chain links TRBV4-1 with TRBJ2-1; 8 bases align to TRBD2. The CDR3 extends over 16 amino acids. The V gene's germline CDR1 is MGHRA and CDR2 YSYEKL. V shed 0 bases and J 2 bases; nucleotides not matched to a gene: 3. CDR3 region: CASSQDSSGAYNEQFF. The CDR3 DNA follows: TGCGCCAGCAGCCAAGATAGTAGCGGGGCCTACAATGAGCAGTTCTTC.

This clonotype has just a few counts. The chain is built from TRBV2 and TRBJ1-1; 7 nucleotides align to TRBD1. J lost 4 bases, V lost 3 bases, and 5 bases had no gene match. CDR1 and CDR2 (germline): SNHLY, FYNNEI. This CDR3 spans 14 amino acids. DNA for the CDR3: TGTGCCAGCAGTGAGGAGGGGGCGCCCACTGAAGCTTTCTTT. This translates into CASSEEGAPTEAFF.

This sequence joins TRBV7-9 and TRBJ1-2, with 10 bases that match TRBD1. CDR1 SEHNR and CDR2 FQNEAQ come from the germline V gene (reference sequence). The CDR3 is 15 amino acids. Germline trimming cut 5 bases from V and 3 bases from J; bases unmatched to any gene: 6. In DNA, the CDR3 is TGTGCCAGCAGCCCCTACGGGACAGGGGACTATGGCTACACCTTC. Translating it yields CASSPYGTGDYGYTF. The whole variable domain, filled in from reference TRBV7-9 and TRBJ1-2, reads DTGVSQNPRHKITKRGQNVTFRCDPISEHNRLYWYRQTLGQGPEFLTYFQNEAQLEKSRLLSDRFSAERPKGSFSTLEIQRTEQGDSAMYLCASSPYGTGDYGYTFGSGTRLTVV.

This sequence joins TRBV18 and TRBJ1-3; D gene uncertain. V was pared by 4 bases and J by 3 bases, with 4 bases between. Germline lookup yields CDR1 KGHSH and CDR2 LQKENI. The CDR3 runs 12 residues. For the CDR3, the DNA is TGTGCCAGCTCACGGGATGGAAACACCATATATTTT. This sequence encodes CASSRDGNTIYF.

The V call is TRBV6-4, the J call TRBJ1-1; 8 nucleotides line up with TRBD1. The CDR3 length is 12 residues. The germline V gene has CDR1 MRHNA and CDR2 SNTAGT. The J segment lost 9 bases and the V segment lost 1 base, leaving 1 base of the junction unmatched. The CDR3 reads CASSDWTGQAFF. CDR3 DNA sequence: TGTGCCAGCAGTGACTGGACAGGGCAAGCTTTCTTT.

This clonotype came up a few times. The rearrangement links TRBV4-3 to TRBJ2-1; no clear D. CDR3 length equals 13 residues. Trimming took 2 bases from V and 2 from J, leaving 4 bases between them. Germline values: CDR1 LGHNA, CDR2 YSLEER. CDR3 protein: CASSQNPYNEQFF. The CDR3, as DNA: TGCGCCAGCAGCCAAAACCCCTACAATGAGCAGTTCTTC.

The V call is TRBV4-3, the J call TRBJ2-6, with a tentative D call TRBD1 (5 bases). The CDR3 runs 16 residues. The V gene lost 3 bases and the J gene lost 1 base, with 10 bases spanning the gap. CDR1 and CDR2 (germline): LGHNA, YSLEER. The CDR3 DNA reads as TGCGCCAGCAGCCAGTGGGGCCGGTCTGGGGCCAACGTCCTGACTTTC. It encodes CASSQWGRSGANVLTF.

V gene TRBV5-5 combines with J gene TRBJ1-1; D is unresolved. The germline CDR1 and CDR2 sequences are SGHKS and YYEKEE (reference sequence). Trimming stripped 0 bases from V and 8 bases from J, with 14 bases between. This CDR3 has 14 amino acids. The CDR3 loop is CASSLGITSREAFF. CDR3 coding DNA: TGTGCCAGCAGCTTGGGGATCACAAGCCGAGAAGCTTTCTTT.

This clonotype was seen a handful of times. The chain recombines TRBV12-3 or TRBV12-4 with TRBJ2-3; 7 nucleotides align to TRBD2. Germline trimming cut 4 bases from V and 9 bases from J; bases unmatched to any gene: 7. CDR3 length equals 13 residues. The CDR3 DNA sequence: TGTGCCAGCAGTTCTAGCGGCGGGGGAACGCAGTATTTT. Protein sequence: CASSSSGGGTQYF.

This chain connects TRBV21-1 to TRBJ1-1; whether TRBD1, the table's D call, matches the DNA was not checked. TRBV21-1 is reported as a pseudogene. The CDR3 runs to 15 residues. CDR3 nucleotide sequence: TGTGCCAGCAGCCGCCGAGGACAGGGTCAATCTGAAGCTTTCTTT. As protein: CASSRRGQGQSEAFF.